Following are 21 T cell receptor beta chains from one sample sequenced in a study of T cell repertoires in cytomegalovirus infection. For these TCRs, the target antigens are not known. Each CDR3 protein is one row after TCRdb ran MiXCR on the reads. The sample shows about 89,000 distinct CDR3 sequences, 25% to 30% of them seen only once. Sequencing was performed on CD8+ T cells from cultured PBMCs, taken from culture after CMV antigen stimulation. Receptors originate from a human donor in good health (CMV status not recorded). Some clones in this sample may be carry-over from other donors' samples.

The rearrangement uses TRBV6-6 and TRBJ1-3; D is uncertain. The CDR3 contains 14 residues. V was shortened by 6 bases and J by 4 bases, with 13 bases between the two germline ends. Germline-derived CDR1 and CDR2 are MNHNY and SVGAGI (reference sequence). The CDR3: CASRTPSHGNTIYF. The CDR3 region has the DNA TGTGCCAGCAGAACCCCGAGCCACGGAAACACCATATATTTT.

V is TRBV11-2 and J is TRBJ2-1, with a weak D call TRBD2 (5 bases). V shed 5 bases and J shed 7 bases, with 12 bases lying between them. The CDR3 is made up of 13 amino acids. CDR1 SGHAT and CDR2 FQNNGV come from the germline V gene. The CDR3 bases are TGTGCCAGCAGCCGGGGAGTTTTTAATGAGCAGTTCTTC. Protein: CASSRGVFNEQFF.

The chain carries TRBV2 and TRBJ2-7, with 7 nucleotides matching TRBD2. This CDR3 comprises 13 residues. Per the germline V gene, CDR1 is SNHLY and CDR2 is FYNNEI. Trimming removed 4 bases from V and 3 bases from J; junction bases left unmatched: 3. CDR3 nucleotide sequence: TGTGCCAGCAGTGCGGGGGGAAACTACGAGCAGTACTTC. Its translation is CASSAGGNYEQYF.

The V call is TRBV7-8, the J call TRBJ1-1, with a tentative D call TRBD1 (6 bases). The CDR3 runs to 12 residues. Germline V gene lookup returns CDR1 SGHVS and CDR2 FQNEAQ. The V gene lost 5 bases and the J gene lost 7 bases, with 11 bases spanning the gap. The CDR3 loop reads CASSEQQGEAFF. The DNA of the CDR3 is TGTGCCAGCAGCGAACAACAGGGTGAAGCTTTCTTT. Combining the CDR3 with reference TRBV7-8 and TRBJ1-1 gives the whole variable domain GAGVSQSPRYKVAKRGQDVALRCDPISGHVSLFWYQQALGQGPEFLTYFQNEAQLDKSGLPSDRFFAERPEGSVSTLKIQRTQQEDSAVYLCASSEQQGEAFFGQGTRLTVV.

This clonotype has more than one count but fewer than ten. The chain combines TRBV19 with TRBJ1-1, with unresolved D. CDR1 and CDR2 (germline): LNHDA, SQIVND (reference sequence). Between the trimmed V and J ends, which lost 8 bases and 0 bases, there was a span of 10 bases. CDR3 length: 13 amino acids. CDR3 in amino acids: CASAQNMNTEAFF. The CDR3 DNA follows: TGTGCCAGTGCACAGAATATGAACACTGAAGCTTTCTTT.

CDR3 in DNA: TGTGCCAGCAGCCCACTTAACTACGAGCAGTACTTC. It codes for CASSPLNYEQYF. The V gene is TRBV7-2, the J gene TRBJ2-7; D gene uncertain. CDR3 length equals 12 residues. V lost 5 bases to trimming and J lost 3 bases, with 8 bases between them. The germline V gene has CDR1 SGHTA and CDR2 FQGNSA.

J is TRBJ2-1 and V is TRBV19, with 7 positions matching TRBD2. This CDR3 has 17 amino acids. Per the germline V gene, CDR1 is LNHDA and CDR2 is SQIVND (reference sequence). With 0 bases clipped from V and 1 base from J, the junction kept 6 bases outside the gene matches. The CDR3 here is CASSIEGGALSYNEQFF. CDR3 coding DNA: TGTGCCAGTAGTATAGAGGGAGGGGCCCTTTCCTACAATGAGCAGTTCTTC.

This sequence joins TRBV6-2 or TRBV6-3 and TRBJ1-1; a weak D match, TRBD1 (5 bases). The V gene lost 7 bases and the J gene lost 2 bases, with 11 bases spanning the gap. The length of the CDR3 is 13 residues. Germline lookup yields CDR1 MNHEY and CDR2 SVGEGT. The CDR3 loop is CASILGGNTEAFF. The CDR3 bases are TGTGCCAGCATCCTGGGGGGTAACACTGAAGCTTTCTTT.

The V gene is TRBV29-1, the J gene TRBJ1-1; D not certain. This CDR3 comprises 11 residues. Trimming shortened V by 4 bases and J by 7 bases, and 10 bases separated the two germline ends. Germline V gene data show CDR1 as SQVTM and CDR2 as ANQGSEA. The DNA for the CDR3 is TGCAGCGTTGCGATGGGCAGTGAAGCTTTCTTT. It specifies CSVAMGSEAFF.

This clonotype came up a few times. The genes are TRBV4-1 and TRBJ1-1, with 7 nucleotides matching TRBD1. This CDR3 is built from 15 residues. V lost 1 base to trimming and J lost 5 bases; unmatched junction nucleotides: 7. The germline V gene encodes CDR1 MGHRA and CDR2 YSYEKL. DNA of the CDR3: TGCGCCAGCAGCCAAGCGAGGGGGCTAGGGACTGAAGCTTTCTTT. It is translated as CASSQARGLGTEAFF.

CDR3 nucleotide sequence: TGTGCCAGCAAGGGGCAGGGCTTCCGCTACACCTTC. This encodes CASKGQGFRYTF. The chain recombines TRBV9 with TRBJ1-2; tentatively, D is TRBD1 (5 bases). The germline gives CDR1 SGDLS, CDR2 YYNGEE. The CDR3 spans 12 residues. V shed 6 bases and J shed 9 bases, with 15 bases lying between them.

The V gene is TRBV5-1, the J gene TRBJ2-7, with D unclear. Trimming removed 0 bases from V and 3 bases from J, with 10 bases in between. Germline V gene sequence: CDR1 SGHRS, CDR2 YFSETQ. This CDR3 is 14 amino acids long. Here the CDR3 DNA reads TGCGCCAGCAGCTTGGAAGGTTCAAACTACGAGCAGTACTTC. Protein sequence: CASSLEGSNYEQYF.

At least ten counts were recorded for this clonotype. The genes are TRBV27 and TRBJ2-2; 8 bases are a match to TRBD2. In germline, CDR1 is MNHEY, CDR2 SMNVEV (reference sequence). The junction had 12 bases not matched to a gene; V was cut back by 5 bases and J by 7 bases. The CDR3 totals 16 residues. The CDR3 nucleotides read TGTGCCAGCAGTAACGGACTAGCCCCTAGGAACGGGGAGCTGTTTTTT. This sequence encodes CASSNGLAPRNGELFF.

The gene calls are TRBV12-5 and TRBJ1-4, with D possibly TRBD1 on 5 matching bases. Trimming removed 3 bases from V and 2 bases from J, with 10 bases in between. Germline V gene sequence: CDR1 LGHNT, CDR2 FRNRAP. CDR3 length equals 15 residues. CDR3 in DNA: TGTGCTAGTGGTTTCTGCAGGGCCACTAATGAAAAACTGTTTTTT. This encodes CASGFCRATNEKLFF.

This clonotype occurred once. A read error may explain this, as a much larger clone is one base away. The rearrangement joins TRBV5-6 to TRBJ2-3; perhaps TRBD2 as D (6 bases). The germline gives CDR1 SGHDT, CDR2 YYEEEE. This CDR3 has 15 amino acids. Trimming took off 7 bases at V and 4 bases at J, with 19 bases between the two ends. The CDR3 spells CASEPPAGWSDTQYF. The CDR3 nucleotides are TGTGCCAGCGAACCCCCGGCGGGGTGGTCAGATACGCAGTATTTT.

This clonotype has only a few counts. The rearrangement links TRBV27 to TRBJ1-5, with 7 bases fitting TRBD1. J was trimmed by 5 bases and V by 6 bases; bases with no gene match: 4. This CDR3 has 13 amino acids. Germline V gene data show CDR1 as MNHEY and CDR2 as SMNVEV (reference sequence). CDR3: CASSPTGDQPQHF. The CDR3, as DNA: TGTGCCAGCAGCCCCACAGGGGATCAGCCCCAGCATTTT.

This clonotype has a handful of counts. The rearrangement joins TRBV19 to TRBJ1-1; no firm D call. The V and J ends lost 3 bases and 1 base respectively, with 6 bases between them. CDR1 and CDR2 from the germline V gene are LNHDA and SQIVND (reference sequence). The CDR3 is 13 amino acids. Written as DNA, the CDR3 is TGTGCCAGTAGTATGTACAAGAACACTGAAGCTTTCTTT. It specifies CASSMYKNTEAFF. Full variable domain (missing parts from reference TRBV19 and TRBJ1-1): DGGITQSPKYLFRKEGQNVTLSCEQNLNHDAMYWYRQDPGQGLRLIYYSQIVNDFQKGDIAEGYSVSREKKESFPLTVTSAQKNPTAFYLCASSMYKNTEAFFGQGTRLTVV.

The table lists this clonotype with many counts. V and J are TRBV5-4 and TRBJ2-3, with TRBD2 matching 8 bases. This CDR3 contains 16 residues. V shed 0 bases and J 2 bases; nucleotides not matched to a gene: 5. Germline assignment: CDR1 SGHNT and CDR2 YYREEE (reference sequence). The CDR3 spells CASSLAERGITDTQYF. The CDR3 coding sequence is TGTGCCAGCAGCTTGGCCGAGCGGGGGATCACAGATACGCAGTATTTT.

CDR3 nucleotides: TGTGCCAGCAGTGAAGTTCACGCAGATACGCAGTATTTT. Protein product: CASSEVHADTQYF. The chain recombines TRBV12-3 or TRBV12-4 with TRBJ2-3; no definite D call. Trimming stripped 5 bases from V and 4 bases from J, with 10 bases between. The CDR3 is 13 residues long.

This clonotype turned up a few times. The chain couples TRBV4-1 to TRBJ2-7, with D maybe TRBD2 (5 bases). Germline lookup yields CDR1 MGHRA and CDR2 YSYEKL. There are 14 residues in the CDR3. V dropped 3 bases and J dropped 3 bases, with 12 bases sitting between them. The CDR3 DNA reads TGCGCCAGCAGCCAGAACCCCCGGGGCTACGAGCAGTACTTC. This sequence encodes CASSQNPRGYEQYF.

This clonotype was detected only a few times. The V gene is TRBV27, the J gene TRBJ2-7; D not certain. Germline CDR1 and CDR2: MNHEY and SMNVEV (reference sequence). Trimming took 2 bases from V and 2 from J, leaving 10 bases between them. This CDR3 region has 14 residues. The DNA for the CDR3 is TGTGCCAGCAGTTTAAGTGGGTCTCCCTACGAGCAGTACTTC. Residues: CASSLSGSPYEQYF.